This T cell receptor (beta chain) appears in the sequencing data of a study of tumor-infiltrating lymphocytes in localized non-small cell lung cancer. The junction had 5 bases not matched to a gene; V was cut back by 3 bases and J by 8 bases. This CDR3 spans 13 amino acids. Germline lookup yields CDR1 ENHRY and CDR2 SYGVKD. Using immunoSEQ multiplex PCR, the repertoire was profiled, and TCRdb retains in-frame clones only, with some absent. The sample has over 15,000 clones; around 74% are singletons. This TCR was recovered from a human donor with non-small cell lung cancer. The rearrangement joins TRBV10-3 to TRBJ1-1; 8 bases line up with TRBD1. Input material: lung tumor tissue. The CDR3: CAISDPGQGEAFF. CDR3 nucleotide sequence: TGTGCCATCAGTGACCCAGGACAGGGCGAAGCTTTCTTT.